The 13 T cell receptor beta chains below were found in one sample sequenced in a study of cytomegalovirus exposure and HLA in healthy donors. The primer mix had 60 Vbeta and 13 Jbeta primers. Repertoires were generated with immunoSEQ multiplex PCR, while TCRdb's copy carries only in-frame clones and drops some. The sample has roughly 97,000 clones, about 80% seen once. The specimen sequenced was PBMCs. The receptor source for this set is a man aged 55 to 70 in good health and CMV-seropositive.

V is TRBV6-1 and J is TRBJ1-3; unclear D gene. This CDR3 spans 16 amino acids. Trimming removed 1 base at V and 4 bases at J, with 14 bases between. Germline assignment: CDR1 MNHNS and CDR2 SASEGT. CDR3 sequence reads: CASSEGPGASGNTIYF. CDR3 bases: TGTGCCAGCAGTGAAGGGCCGGGAGCCTCAGGAAACACCATATATTTT.

In its sample, this clone was seen a few times. The CDR3, as DNA: TGTGCCAGCTCACCATTGAAGGAGGCTGAAGCTTTCTTT. Its translation is CASSPLKEAEAFF. This sequence joins TRBV18 and TRBJ1-1; no clear D gene. The CDR3 covers 13 residues. Germline V CDR1 and CDR2: KGHSH, LQKENI. With 2 bases removed from V and 6 bases from J, the gap between germline ends came to 10 bases.

The chain couples TRBV5-1 to TRBJ1-4; maybe TRBD1 (5 bases). The V end lost 4 bases, the J end lost 8 bases, and 21 bases lay between the germline ends. The CDR3 has 16 amino acids. Germline V CDR1 and CDR2: SGHRS, YFSETQ. The CDR3 DNA is TGCGCCAGCAGCCCGCGTGTCGGTCAGGGATACGAAAAACTGTTTTTT. It encodes CASSPRVGQGYEKLFF.

The CDR3 coding sequence is TGTGCCAGCAGTTCAGAAGGGGGCGGTTGGGTTTCACCCCTCCACTTT. This encodes CASSSEGGGWVSPLHF. The V call is TRBV28, the J call TRBJ1-6, with TRBD1 matching over 7 bases. V lost 4 bases, J lost 9 bases, and 12 bases stayed unmatched. Germline CDR1 reads MDHEN; CDR2 reads SYDVKM. This CDR3 comprises 16 residues.

This sequence joins TRBV19 and TRBJ1-5; D is undetermined. The CDR3 is 13 amino acids. Trimming stripped 4 bases from V and 7 bases from J, with 11 bases between. CDR1 and CDR2 from the germline V gene are LNHDA and SQIVND (reference sequence). The CDR3 DNA follows: TGTGCCAGTAGTACGGGGTCCGGACAGCCCCAGCATTTT. Its translation: CASSTGSGQPQHF.

This chain joins TRBV11-2 and TRBJ1-1, with TRBD1 matching over 12 bases. V trimming: 5 bases; J trimming: 6 bases; junction bases outside the gene matches: 10. The CDR3 is 16 residues long. The germline V gene encodes CDR1 SGHAT and CDR2 FQNNGV. The CDR3 coding sequence is TGTGCCAGCAGCGAGCCATGGGACAGGGGGCGGGCTGAAGCTTTCTTT. This translates into CASSEPWDRGRAEAFF.

The chain combines TRBV7-9 with TRBJ1-2; TRBD1 aligns across 7 bases. V shed 7 bases, J shed 3 bases, and the junction held 8 bases outside the gene matches. The CDR3 runs 14 residues. Germline-derived CDR1 and CDR2 are SEHNR and FQNEAQ (reference sequence). CDR3 in DNA: TGTGCCAGCACCCAAGGGGGACAGCACTATGGCTACACCTTC. It encodes CASTQGGQHYGYTF.

The chain joins TRBV27 to TRBJ2-1, with D possibly matching TRBD1 (6 bases). The CDR3 covers 16 residues. CDR1 is MNHEY and CDR2 is SMNVEV in the germline V gene (reference sequence). V was shortened by 1 base and J by 5 bases, with 15 bases between the two germline ends. This CDR3 reads CASSLWGRGVHNEQFF. As DNA, the CDR3 is TGTGCCAGCAGTTTATGGGGCAGGGGTGTCCACAATGAGCAGTTCTTC.

The V gene is TRBV11-3, the J gene TRBJ2-3; 10 bases map to TRBD2. Germline V lookup: CDR1 SGHNT, CDR2 YENEEA. Trimming took 3 bases from V and 3 from J; bases not matched to a gene: 3. CDR3 length: 15 amino acids. The chain's CDR3 is CASSLRAGGTDTQYF. The CDR3 DNA reads as TGTGCCAGCAGCTTGAGAGCGGGGGGGACAGATACGCAGTATTTT.

This clone was observed once. V is TRBV7-2 and J is TRBJ2-5; D may be TRBD2 (7 bases). The CDR3 is 15 amino acids. Germline values: CDR1 SGHTA, CDR2 FQGNSA. Trimming cost V 6 bases and J 4 bases, with 18 bases left between them. The CDR3 sequence: CASSKNPGGPETQYF. The CDR3 coding sequence is TGTGCCAGCAGTAAAAACCCCGGGGGGCCAGAGACCCAGTACTTC.

This clone was found once. The chain couples TRBV7-3 to TRBJ2-5, with a possible D match to TRBD2 (6 bases). The CDR3 is made up of 14 amino acids. V was trimmed by 5 bases and J by 5 bases, leaving 15 bases between them. Germline V gives CDR1 SGHTA, CDR2 FQGTGA. This CDR3 is CASSVGTGGETQYF. For the CDR3, the DNA is TGTGCCAGCAGCGTCGGGACTGGGGGGGAGACCCAGTACTTC.

The rearrangement uses TRBV5-1 and TRBJ1-2; 12 bases match TRBD1. The CDR3 consists of 14 residues. The trim removed 4 bases at V and 8 bases at J, leaving 6 bases unmatched. Looked up from germline, CDR1 is SGHRS and CDR2 is YFSETQ. This CDR3 reads CASSAGQGAVGYTF. The CDR3 DNA reads TGCGCCAGCAGCGCGGGACAGGGGGCGGTCGGCTACACCTTC.

The chain joins TRBV7-9 to TRBJ2-3, with D unresolved. Trimming stripped 5 bases from V and 6 bases from J, with 15 bases between. Germline loops: CDR1 SEHNR, CDR2 FQNEAQ (reference sequence). The CDR3 covers 14 residues. The DNA of the CDR3 is TGTGCCAGCAGCCTCAGAGGCCCCTGGGATACGCAGTATTTT. This codes for CASSLRGPWDTQYF.